A single T cell receptor beta chain is shown here with its context. Its antigen has not been determined. The sample holds no much larger clone one base away, and base qualities are not on file. The data stem from a study of blood T cell repertoires in COVID-19 (dated by TCRdb to about 2020). General notes on the study: Samples covering the acute and convalescent phases of COVID-19 were provided by collaborators in the United States, Italy and Spain. The prospective study material was composed of cDNA or gDNA derived from T cells, B-cell-depleted T cells, or PBMCs. Deeply sampled blood TCRbeta repertoires from subjects exposed to, actively infected with, or recovered from COVID-19 were included in the dataset. A freely available public database, intended as a resource for researchers studying the immune response to SARS-CoV-2, is where the repertoires were released. The samples were drawn from the first 160 participants of the ongoing ImmuneRACE study and from 1,254 subjects provided by 6 global collaborators. Sample metadata almost always included a de-identified subject ID, COVID-19 status, age in years and sex. Where HLA class I and class II types were available, the types were taken from metadata supplied by the sample provider, not from assay-based typing.

Whole blood was collected in K2EDTA tubes by collaborating institutions according to the institutions' own protocols. Collaborator samples were shipped for TCRbeta analysis as frozen whole blood, isolated PBMCs, or DNA extracted from either sample type. CDR3 length: 14 amino acids, cysteine to phenylalanine. This entry keeps only the CDR3 DNA: 42 bases, framed from base 1. Deletion took 3 bases off V and 4 bases off J, with a span of 11 bases between the germline ends. The CDR1 and CDR2 encoded by the germline V gene (reference sequence) are SGHKS and YYEKEE. Summary of the overall study and its limitations: The quantity of clinical and demographic metadata differed by source and by participant and was supplied without curation.

TCRbeta CDR3 regions were amplified from genomic DNA using the immunoSEQ Assay, a bias-controlled multiplex PCR. For the original study's pipeline: Nucleated cell counts per sample were estimated from amplification of reference gene primers within the assay. To quantify the absolute abundance of each unique TCRbeta CDR3 rearrangement, sequence reads were collapsed and filtered. For each sample, productive Simpson clonality was calculated as the square root of Simpson's diversity index across productive rearrangements. This is the immuneACCESS table as TCRdb keeps it, with only in-frame sequences that have V and J called. A part of the clones is gone; compared with another copy, unresolved V genes explain less than half, and the rest is unexplained. Clone size and V and J calls were adopted from that table, with D and trimming inferred from the DNA. For this sample the table gives fewer than 100,000 clones, of which 70% to 90% were detected only once. The top ten clonotypes cover roughly 7.2% of the sample.

This receptor chain uses TRBV5-5 and TRBJ1-3; a weak D assignment points to TRBD1 (5 bases agree). The clonotype originates from a man aged 55 to 70 with acute or convalescent COVID-19. Sequencing was done on a sample of peripheral blood. The DNA is as follows: TGTGCCAGCAGCTCATCCCGGGGGGGAAACACCATATATTTT. It translates to CASSSSRGGNTIYF.